This paragraph covers one TCR beta chain sequence. Its antigen is still unknown. Germline V lookup: CDR1 MNHEY, CDR2 SMNVEV (reference sequence). V was pared by 5 bases and J by 5 bases, with 11 bases of the junction left unmatched. This CDR3 has 15 amino acids. This specimen comes from a study of cytomegalovirus exposure and HLA in healthy donors. PCR involved 60 Vbeta and 13 Jbeta primers. Repertoires were generated with immunoSEQ multiplex PCR, while TCRdb's copy carries only in-frame clones and drops some. Of about 270,000 clones in the sample, roughly two thirds are singletons; the top ten hold around 2%. Points from the study as a whole: Upon later analysis, HLA-associated TCR beta chains proved more clonally expanded than other, equally common chains.

This receptor was taken from a female donor in good health and CMV-seronegative. The chain recombines TRBV27 with TRBJ1-1, with TRBD1 matching over 7 bases. The sequencing sample was made of PBMCs. The CDR3 DNA reads TGTGCCAGCAGTACGCTACAGGGGCTGGGAACTGAAGCTTTCTTT. Translation gives CASSTLQGLGTEAFF.